This TCR beta chain was recovered during a study of blood T cell repertoires in COVID-19. Looking at the study overall: Collection of acute and convalescent COVID-19 samples took place in the United States, Italy and Spain. The cDNA or gDNA used as material had been derived from T cells, B-cell-depleted T cells, or PBMCs.

In the study's own analysis: For nucleated cells, counts were estimated from reference gene primer amplification. Sequencing was performed with immunoSEQ multiplex PCR; in TCRdb, only in-frame clones are kept and a portion is missing. V and J calls and clone size are as listed in that table; D and trimming were resolved from the DNA. The sample records about 110,000 clones, about 80% being singletons. Per the germline V gene, CDR1 is LNHDA and CDR2 is SQIVND (reference sequence). The CDR3 runs to 15 residues. The germline V and J ends were trimmed by 3 bases and 4 bases, with 13 bases remaining between them.

The V call is TRBV19, the J call TRBJ2-1, with TRBD2 as a possible D gene (6 bases). The clonotype comes from a woman aged 70-85 years with acute or convalescent COVID-19. Sequenced: peripheral blood. CDR3 amino acids: CASSISGVWYNEQFF. In DNA form, the CDR3 reads TGTGCCAGTAGTATTTCGGGAGTGTGGTACAATGAGCAGTTCTTC. Drawing the rest from reference TRBV19 and TRBJ2-1, the complete variable domain is DGGITQSPKYLFRKEGQNVTLSCEQNLNHDAMYWYRQDPGQGLRLIYYSQIVNDFQKGDIAEGYSVSREKKESFPLTVTSAQKNPTAFYLCASSISGVWYNEQFFGPGTRLTVL.